The entry below gives a single T cell receptor (beta chain) sequence along with its context. TCR beta VDJ combinations and CDR3 sequences were profiled from genomic DNA. TCRdb used MiXCR to reprocess the reads, holding one entry per CDR3 protein. Among approximately 190,000 distinct CDR3 sequences, approximately 48% were seen once, and the ten largest hold 8.5% to 10%. J gave up 10 bases and V 4 bases, and 17 bases lay outside the gene matches. Germline-derived CDR1 and CDR2 are DFQATT and SNEGSKA (reference sequence). The CDR3 has 15 residues. The data derive from a study of CD8+CD57+ T cells in acquired aplastic anemia. Across the study: Sorted CD4+ and CD8+ cells yielded DNA averaging approximately 3.4 ug.

Selection for sequencing was limited to patients who had shown CD8+CD57+ cell expansion by flow cytometry. The sequence was obtained from a human donor with aplastic anemia. Sequences were obtained from sorted CD4+, CD8+, or CD8+CD57+ T cells (not recorded which) from PBMCs. The chain employs TRBV20-1 and TRBJ1-2, with 8 bases fitting TRBD1. CDR3 DNA sequence: TGCAGTGCTACCCCATGGACAGGGAAGTTGGAAGTCTACACCTTC. It encodes CSATPWTGKLEVYTF.